Listed below are T cell receptor beta chains from one sample, sequenced in a study of T-cell memory formation after mild COVID-19. MiXCR, run by TCRdb on the 5' RACE reads, gives a single entry per CDR3 protein. The data hold about 310,000 distinct CDR3 sequences, with around a sixth observed a single time. Sequences were obtained from PBMCs or a T cell subset sorted from them (not recorded which). These receptors were taken from a man aged 18 to 29 who had mild COVID-19 (a few samples of this study predate the infection). Cell type and time point are not known. Both conserved end residues are part of each CDR3. Fields, in order: V gene, clone size, CDR3 length, J gene, D gene, CDR3 protein, CDR3 DNA. D genes are given only for firm matches. The size of a clone is reported for some rows only, either as once, few or many, or as a class for expanded clones.

TRBV6-2/TRBV6-3	few	14	TRBJ2-7	-	CASSYDSRSYEQYF	TGTGCCAGCAGTTATGACAGTCGGTCCTACGAGCAGTACTTC
TRBV6-5	few	13	TRBJ1-4	-	CASRVPQGGKLFF	TGTGCCAGCAGAGTCCCCCAGGGCGGAAAACTGTTTTTT
TRBV7-6	few	14	TRBJ1-6	TRBD1	CASSGGQNNSPLHF	TGTGCCAGCAGCGGGGGACAGAATAATTCACCCCTCCACTTT
TRBV7-2	few	15	TRBJ1-6	TRBD1	CASTSGTGYNSPLHF	TGTGCCAGCACCTCAGGGACAGGCTATAATTCACCCCTCCACTTT
TRBV11-2	few	13	TRBJ2-7	-	CASSFDRRSEQYF	TGTGCCAGCAGCTTTGACAGGCGGAGCGAGCAGTACTTC
TRBV11-2	-	14	TRBJ2-1	TRBD2	CASSLGLVYNEQFF	TGTGCCAGCAGCCTGGGACTAGTCTACAATGAGCAGTTCTTC
TRBV7-9	few	13	TRBJ1-2	-	CASRNQPQGDYTF	TGTGCCAGCAGGAACCAGCCCCAAGGGGACTACACCTTC
TRBV20-1	few	14	TRBJ1-4	TRBD1	CSAKGAPNNEKLFF	TGCAGTGCTAAGGGGGCGCCCAATAATGAAAAACTGTTTTTT
TRBV11-2	many	11	TRBJ2-3	-	CASRSRDFQYF	TGTGCCAGCAGGTCCCGGGACTTTCAGTATTTT
TRBV7-9	few	14	TRBJ1-2	-	CASSSRDLSYGYTF	TGTGCCAGCAGCTCCCGGGACCTCTCCTATGGCTACACCTTC
TRBV30	-	13	TRBJ2-7	TRBD1	CAWRNRGQHEQYF	TGTGCCTGGAGAAACAGGGGGCAGCACGAGCAGTACTTC
TRBV6-1	few	16	TRBJ2-7	-	CASSELRDRPSYEQYF	TGTGCCAGCAGTGAACTCCGGGACCGGCCGTCCTACGAGCAGTACTTC
TRBV20-1	few	15	TRBJ2-2	TRBD2	CSASSGGANTGELFF	TGCAGTGCTAGTTCGGGGGGGGCGAACACCGGGGAGCTGTTTTTT
TRBV11-2	-	14	TRBJ1-3	-	CASSPMISGNTIYF	TGTGCCAGCAGCCCAATGATCTCTGGAAACACCATATATTTT
TRBV11-2	few	13	TRBJ2-1	-	CASSAGRYNEQFF	TGTGCCAGCAGCGCGGGACGTTACAATGAGCAGTTCTTC
TRBV10-3	few	18	TRBJ2-3	TRBD2	CAISESGTSGANTDTQYF	TGTGCCATCAGTGAGTCAGGGACTAGCGGGGCGAACACAGATACGCAGTATTTT
TRBV12-3/TRBV12-4	-	16	TRBJ1-4	TRBD1	CASRIGQGRSNEKLFF	TGTGCCAGCAGAATTGGACAGGGGAGGTCTAATGAAAAACTGTTTTTT